One and the same sample provided the 2 T cell receptor beta chains below, sequenced in a study of blood T cell repertoires in COVID-19. Clones were read by immunoSEQ multiplex PCR, and TCRdb kept only the in-frame ones, dropping some. The table lists fewer than 250,000 clones, approximately 83% of them singletons, with more than 5% in the top ten. Material: peripheral blood. These TCRs come from a human donor in a cohort sampled during active COVID-19.

The chain couples TRBV18 to TRBJ2-3; 7 nucleotides line up with TRBD2. The CDR3 is 12 residues long. Unmatched junction bases numbered 3, after V lost 6 bases and J lost 6 bases. CDR1 is KGHSH and CDR2 is LQKENI in the germline V gene. The CDR3: CASSREADTQYF. The CDR3 coding sequence is TGTGCCAGCTCCCGGGAGGCTGATACGCAGTATTTT.

V is TRBV6-2 or TRBV6-3 and J is TRBJ1-3; D ambiguous. The CDR3 length is 16 residues. Germline lookup yields CDR1 MNHEY and CDR2 SVGEGT. V dropped 6 bases and J dropped 0 bases, with 15 bases sitting between them. The DNA for the CDR3 is TGTGCCAGCAGCGCGGACTTCCCGAACTCTGGAAACACCATATATTTT. Protein: CASSADFPNSGNTIYF.